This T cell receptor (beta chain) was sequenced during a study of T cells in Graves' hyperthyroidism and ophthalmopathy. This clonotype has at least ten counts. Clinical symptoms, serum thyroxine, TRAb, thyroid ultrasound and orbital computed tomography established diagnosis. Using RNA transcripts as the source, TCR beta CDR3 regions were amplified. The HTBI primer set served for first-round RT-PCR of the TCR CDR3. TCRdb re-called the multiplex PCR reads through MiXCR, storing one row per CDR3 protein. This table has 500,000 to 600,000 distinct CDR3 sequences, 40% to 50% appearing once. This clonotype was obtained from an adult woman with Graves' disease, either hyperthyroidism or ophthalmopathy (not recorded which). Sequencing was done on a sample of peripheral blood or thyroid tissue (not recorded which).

In DNA form, the CDR3 reads TGCAGTGCGACGACAGGGGGAAACTATGGCTACACCTTC. As protein: CSATTGGNYGYTF. V is TRBV20-1 and J is TRBJ1-2; 9 nucleotides line up with TRBD1. Germline V gives CDR1 DFQATT, CDR2 SNEGSKA (reference sequence). Trimming cost V 6 bases and J 2 bases; bases outside gene matches: 4. The CDR3 covers 13 residues.